A selection of T cell receptor beta chains follows, all from one sample in a study of blood T cell repertoires in COVID-19. Here immunoSEQ multiplex PCR was the method, and the copy in TCRdb shows in-frame clones only, minus some. This table holds 200,000 to 250,000 clones, about nine tenths found once. The sequenced material came from peripheral blood. The origin of the receptors is a woman between 40 and 55 years old with acute or convalescent COVID-19. Each CDR3 is given with its conserved first and last residue. The D gene is left open where the match is weak. Where a row states a size, it is once, few, many or the class of an expanded clone; other rows omit it.

>TRBV7-8|TRBJ1-2|.|TRBD1
TGTGCCAGCACCGTTGGTTGGGGACAGGGGAATGGCTACACCTTC
CASTVGWGQGNGYTF
>TRBV27|TRBJ1-6|.|.
TGTGCCAGCAGACCTATTATTTTCCGGGACACCACTGGAAAGGAGTCAACCCTCCACTTT
CASRPIIFRDTTGKESTLHF
>TRBV6-6|TRBJ2-3|.|TRBD2
TGTGCCAGCCGTCTCGCGGGGGGGGGAAGCACAGATACGCAGTATTTT
CASRLAGGGSTDTQYF
>TRBV30|TRBJ1-2|.|TRBD1
TGTGCCTGGAGGGCAGACAGGGCTGGCTACACCTTC
CAWRADRAGYTF
>TRBV30|TRBJ1-2|.|TRBD1
TGTGCCTGGAGTTCTCACCCAACAGGGGGCCACTATGGCTACACCTTC
CAWSSHPTGGHYGYTF
>TRBV14|TRBJ1-1|.|.
TGTGCCAGCAGCCAGGACGGAGGGGACACTGAAGCTTTCTTT
CASSQDGGDTEAFF
>TRBV6-6|TRBJ1-2|.|.
TGTGCCAGCAGCCTGCAACAGGGATCTTCCTATGGCTACACCTTC
CASSLQQGSSYGYTF
>TRBV6-5|TRBJ2-3|.|.
TGTGCCAGCAGGCGGGACCTCACAGATACGCAGTATTTT
CASRRDLTDTQYF
>TRBV29-1|TRBJ1-1|.|.
TGCAGCGTCCTAACCCTGGTGGACACTGAAGCTTTCTTT
CSVLTLVDTEAFF
>TRBV6-5|TRBJ1-2|.|.
TGTGCCAGCCGCCGGGACGGCCTTCAGGGGGGCTACACCTTC
CASRRDGLQGGYTF
>TRBV2|TRBJ1-1|.|.
TGTGCCAGCAGTACCCCGCGACAGGAACCTGACACTGAAGCTTTCTTT
CASSTPRQEPDTEAFF
>TRBV10-3|TRBJ2-3|.|TRBD2
TGTGCCATCAGTCAACGATTTCCGGGAGGGAAGGGTACTAGCACAGATACGCAGTATTTT
CAISQRFPGGKGTSTDTQYF
>TRBV12-5|TRBJ1-5|.|.
TGTGCTAGTGGTTTGCCAGACGGGCCAGGGGCAATTCAGCCCCAGCATTTT
CASGLPDGPGAIQPQHF
>TRBV19|TRBJ1-1|.|.
TGTGCCAGTTCAGGACAGTTGAACACTGAAGCTTTCTTT
CASSGQLNTEAFF
>TRBV10-2|TRBJ1-4|once|TRBD1
TGCGCCAGCAGGGGACAGGGTCATGAGGATGAAAAACTGTTTTTT
CASRGQGHEDEKLFF
>TRBV7-3|TRBJ2-3|.|TRBD2
TGTGCCAGCAGCCCGGGACTAGCCGGGTCAGATACGCAGTATTTT
CASSPGLAGSDTQYF
>TRBV25-1|TRBJ2-3|.|TRBD1
TGTGCCAGCAGCCCGGGACAGGGTACAGATACGCAGTATTTT
CASSPGQGTDTQYF
>TRBV24-1|TRBJ1-5|.|TRBD1
TGTGCCACCAGTGCTACAGGGGGCAATCAGCCCCAGCATTTT
CATSATGGNQPQHF
>TRBV30|TRBJ2-1|.|TRBD2
TGTGCCTGGAGTCGCAGACTAGCGGGGTCGTCCAATGAGCAGTTCTTC
CAWSRRLAGSSNEQFF
>TRBV6-2/TRBV6-3|TRBJ2-5|once|TRBD2
TGTGCCAGCAGTCTTTTTGAGACTAGCGTACTGGAGACCCAGTACTTC
CASSLFETSVLETQYF
>TRBV11-2|TRBJ2-1|.|.
TGTGCCAGCAGCTCCCTAGGAGAGTACAATGAGCAGTTCTTC
CASSSLGEYNEQFF
>TRBV5-1|TRBJ2-3|.|.
TGCGCCAGCAGCTTGGTGGTCCCGGGGACAGATACGCAGTATTTT
CASSLVVPGTDTQYF
>TRBV4-1|TRBJ1-2|.|.
TGCGCCAGCAGCCCCAGGCGGGGGAACTATGGCTACACCTTC
CASSPRRGNYGYTF
>TRBV6-2/TRBV6-3|TRBJ1-1|.|TRBD1
TGTGCCAGCAGTTCTCGTGCCTCAGGGGGCACTGAAGCTTTCTTT
CASSSRASGGTEAFF
>TRBV4-1|TRBJ1-2|many|.
TGCGCCAGCAGCCAAGATCTGTTTAGTCACTATGGCTACACCTTC
CASSQDLFSHYGYTF
>TRBV6-5|TRBJ1-1|.|.
TGTGCCAGCAGTTACGCGGGGACGACCATGAACACTGAAGCTTTCTTT
CASSYAGTTMNTEAFF
>TRBV7-9|TRBJ2-3|.|TRBD2
TGTGCCAGCAGCCCGCCCACGTGGGTAGCGGGGTGGGATACGCAGTATTTT
CASSPPTWVAGWDTQYF
>TRBV11-2|TRBJ2-3|.|.
TGTGCCAGCAGCGCAGGGCTCAGGGGAACAGATACGCAGTATTTT
CASSAGLRGTDTQYF
>TRBV9|TRBJ1-2|.|.
TGTGCCAGCAGCGGGGTCGGACAGCCCGTCTTAGGCGGCTACACCTTC
CASSGVGQPVLGGYTF
>TRBV2|TRBJ1-2|.|.
TGTGCCAGCAGTGAAGGGGGAGGGAACTATGGCTACACCTTC
CASSEGGGNYGYTF
>TRBV5-1|TRBJ2-2|.|.
TGCGCCAGCAGCTTGGATCGGGGGGAGCTGTTTTTT
CASSLDRGELFF
>TRBV10-3|TRBJ1-2|.|.
TGTGCCATCTCACAGCCCGCTAACTATGGCTACACCTTC
CAISQPANYGYTF
>TRBV6-5|TRBJ1-4|.|TRBD1
TGTGCCAGCAGTTACTCCGGACAGGGGGACGAAAAACTGTTTTTT
CASSYSGQGDEKLFF
>TRBV7-6|TRBJ2-3|.|.
TGTGCCAGCAGCCTGAGACCGGGGGATACGCAGTATTTT
CASSLRPGDTQYF
>TRBV9|TRBJ2-2|.|TRBD2
TGTGCCAGCAGCGTACTAGCGGGGGGGTTTACCGGGGAGCTGTTTTTT
CASSVLAGGFTGELFF
>TRBV18|TRBJ1-5|.|TRBD1
TGTGCCAGCTCCCGACAGGGTGGAGATCAGCCCCAGCACTTT
CASSRQGGDQPQHF
>TRBV2|TRBJ2-5|.|.
TGTGCCAGCAGTGAATCCGACAGCCGCCAAGAGACCCAGTACTTC
CASSESDSRQETQYF
>TRBV24-1|TRBJ2-1|.|TRBD2
TGTGCCACCAGTGATCCCTCGGGAGCGGGGGGAAGGAATGAGCAGTTCTTC
CATSDPSGAGGRNEQFF
>TRBV6-6|TRBJ2-5|.|.
TGTGCCAGCAGTTATTCGACAGTAGAGACCCAGTACTTC
CASSYSTVETQYF
>TRBV19|TRBJ1-1|.|.
TGTGCCAGTAGTATAGATCTATCGTGGGGGGGAACTGAAGCTTTCTTT
CASSIDLSWGGTEAFF
>TRBV7-2|TRBJ1-6|few|.
TGTGCCAGCAGCTTAGAAAGGGGCCAACCCCTCCACTTT
CASSLERGQPLHF